This is a list of T cell receptor beta chains from one sample in a study of blood T cells in healthy people across ages. Via MiXCR, TCRdb re-called the 5' RACE reads, giving one row per CDR3 protein. Among approximately 850,000 distinct CDR3 sequences listed, more than 45% were seen once. Material: blood. Receptors originate from a man in his thirties or forties in good health. CDR3s include the opening cysteine and the closing phenylalanine or tryptophan. A D gene is named only where the DNA matches it firmly. The size of a clone is reported for some rows only, either as once, few or many, or as a class for expanded clones.

D	size	V	J	DNA	CDR3
.	.	TRBV29-1	TRBJ2-1	TGCAGCGTTGAAATCGCCCCAGTTGAAGAGTTCAGGCAGTTCTTC	CSVEIAPVEEFRQFF
.	.	TRBV5-5	TRBJ1-1	TGTGCCAGCAGCACCTCACAGGGCATGAACACTGAAGCTTTCTTT	CASSTSQGMNTEAFF
.	.	TRBV12-3/TRBV12-4	TRBJ2-2	TGTGCCAGCAGTTTAGGACTCACGAACACCGGGGAGCTGTTTTTT	CASSLGLTNTGELFF
.	.	TRBV5-6	TRBJ2-1	TGTGCCAGCAGTCGGGGCGTTGTTAGAGTCAATGAGCAGTTCTTC	CASSRGVVRVNEQFF
TRBD2	few	TRBV2	TRBJ2-1	TGTGCCAGCTGCCGCGGGGGGGCCGAGTCTGAGCAGTTCTTC	CASCRGGAESEQFF
TRBD2	.	TRBV30	TRBJ2-7	TGTGCCGGGGGGGACGGAAACGAGCAGTACTTC	CAGGDGNEQYF
.	few	TRBV5-1	TRBJ2-7	TGCGCCAGCAGCCCCGAAGCCTCAGAGCAGTACTTC	CASSPEASEQYF
.	once	TRBV4-3	TRBJ2-1	TGCGCCAGCAGCCCGAACGGACTAAGCCCGTTCGCCAATGAGCAGTTCTTC	CASSPNGLSPFANEQFF
.	once	TRBV6-6	TRBJ2-1	TGTGCCAGCAATCGGGAACCCTACAATGAGCAGTTCTTC	CASNREPYNEQFF
.	.	TRBV4-3	TRBJ2-1	TGCGCCAGCAGCCAAGACCGGCAGGGGTACAGTGAGCAGTTCTTC	CASSQDRQGYSEQFF
TRBD2	.	TRBV7-9	TRBJ2-5	TGTGCCAGCAGGAAATCGGGGGGACGGGAGACCCAGTACTTC	CASRKSGGRETQYF
.	few	TRBV21-1	TRBJ2-7	TGTGCCAGCAGCCGCCGGGAGGGATACGAGCAGTACTTC	CASSRREGYEQYF
TRBD2	.	TRBV4-3	TRBJ2-3	TGCGCCAGCAGCCAAGATCAGAAGGGACTAGCGGGCTTAATAGGTACGCAGTATTTT	CASSQDQKGLAGLIGTQYF
TRBD2	.	TRBV7-2	TRBJ2-7	TGTGCCAGCAGCCCGGGGACTAGGCGCGAGCAGTACTTC	CASSPGTRREQYF
TRBD2	many	TRBV6-5	TRBJ2-1	TGTGCCAGCAGTTATAGCGGGAATGAGCAGTTCTTC	CASSYSGNEQFF
TRBD2	.	TRBV3-1	TRBJ2-1	TGTGCCAGCAGCCAAGAAGGGGCGGGGGGAAGCGCCTACAATGAGCAGTTCTTC	CASSQEGAGGSAYNEQFF
.	.	TRBV28	TRBJ2-1	TGTGTCAGCAGTCCGTCTAGAGGAAACGTTTACAATGAGCAGTTCTTC	CVSSPSRGNVYNEQFF
.	.	TRBV20-1	TRBJ2-6	TGCAGTGCTGACTCGGGCTCTGGGGCCAACGTCCTGACTTTC	CSADSGSGANVLTF
.	.	TRBV6-5	TRBJ1-1	TGTGCCAGCAGTTACTCGCGACCTACTGAAGCTTTCTTT	CASSYSRPTEAFF
.	.	TRBV12-3/TRBV12-4	TRBJ1-1	TGTGCCAGCACATGGGCGGGGAACACTGAAGCTTTCTTT	CASTWAGNTEAFF
TRBD2	.	TRBV20-1	TRBJ2-1	TGCAGTGCTAGAGATCGGCTAGCGGGACCAGGCTTTGGCAATGAGCAGTTCTTC	CSARDRLAGPGFGNEQFF
TRBD1	.	TRBV28	TRBJ2-5	TGTGCCAGCAGCACCTCGGGGACAGGGGAGGCAGAGACCCAGTACTTC	CASSTSGTGEAETQYF
.	.	TRBV4-3	TRBJ1-2	TGCGCCAGCAGCCAAGCCGAAAGCCCCTACTATGGCTACACCTTC	CASSQAESPYYGYTF